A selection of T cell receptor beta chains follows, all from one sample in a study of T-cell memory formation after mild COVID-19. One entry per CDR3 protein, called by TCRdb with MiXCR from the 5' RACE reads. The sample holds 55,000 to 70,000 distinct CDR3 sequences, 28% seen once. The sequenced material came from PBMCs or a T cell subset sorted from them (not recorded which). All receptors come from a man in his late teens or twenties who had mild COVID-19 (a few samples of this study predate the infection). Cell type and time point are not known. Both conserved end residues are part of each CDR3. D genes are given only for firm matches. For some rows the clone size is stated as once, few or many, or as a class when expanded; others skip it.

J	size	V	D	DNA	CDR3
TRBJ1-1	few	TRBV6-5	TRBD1	TGTGCCAGCGGCAACAGGGGGAACACTGAAGCTTTCTTT	CASGNRGNTEAFF
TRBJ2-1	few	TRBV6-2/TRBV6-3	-	TGTGCCAGCAGTTACCCGTTCTGGTCCGACTCCTACAATGAGCAGTTCTTC	CASSYPFWSDSYNEQFF
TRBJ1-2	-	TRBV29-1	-	TGCAGCTCACAAAGGGGAGACTATGGCTACACCTTC	CSSQRGDYGYTF
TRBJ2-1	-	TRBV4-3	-	TGCGCCAGCAGCCCAGGAACGGCCCTATACAATGAGCAGTTCTTC	CASSPGTALYNEQFF
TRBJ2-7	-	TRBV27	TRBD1	TGTGCCAGCAGCCAAGGGGACAGCCACTACGAGCAGTACTTC	CASSQGDSHYEQYF
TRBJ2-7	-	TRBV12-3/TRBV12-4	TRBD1	TGTGCCAGCAGCCCTCCGGGGACAGGGGGCAGCGAGCAGTACTTC	CASSPPGTGGSEQYF
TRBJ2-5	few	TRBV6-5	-	TGTGCCAGCAGTTACTCTATCCACATGGACCAAGAGACCCAGTACTTC	CASSYSIHMDQETQYF
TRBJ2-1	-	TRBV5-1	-	TGCGCCAGCAACTTAGTCGGCAATGAGCAGTTCTTC	CASNLVGNEQFF
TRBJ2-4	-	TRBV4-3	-	TGCGCCAGCAGCCAAGATTGGGGGCTAGCCAAAAACATTCAGTACTTC	CASSQDWGLAKNIQYF
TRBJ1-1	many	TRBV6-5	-	TGTGCCAGCAGTTACTCTTTGGACAGCAGCTTTGAAGCTTTCTTT	CASSYSLDSSFEAFF
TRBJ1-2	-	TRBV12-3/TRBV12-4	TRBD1	TGTGCCAGCATACCTCTTGGGACAGGGGGCATGTATGGCTACACCTTC	CASIPLGTGGMYGYTF
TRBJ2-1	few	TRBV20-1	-	TGCAGTGCTAGAGACAAGGGCTCCTACAATGAGCAGTTCTTC	CSARDKGSYNEQFF
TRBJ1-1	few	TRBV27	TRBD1	TGTGCCAGCAGCCCCGCCCGCCGGGACAGGAACACTGAAGCTTTCTTT	CASSPARRDRNTEAFF
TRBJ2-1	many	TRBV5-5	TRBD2	TGTGCCAGCAGCGCCCGGGGGGTAGTAGCGGGGACCAGCTCCTACAATGAGCAGTTCTTC	CASSARGVVAGTSSYNEQFF
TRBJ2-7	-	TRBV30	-	TGTGCCTGGACCGGATGGCAGAGACTCTCCTACGAGCAGTACTTC	CAWTGWQRLSYEQYF
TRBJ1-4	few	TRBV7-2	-	TGTGCCAGCAGCTCGGGTGGGGGGCTTGAAAAACTGTTTTTT	CASSSGGGLEKLFF
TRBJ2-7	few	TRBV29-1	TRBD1	TGCAGCGTTGTGGACAGGGGGTCCTACGAGCAGTACTTC	CSVVDRGSYEQYF
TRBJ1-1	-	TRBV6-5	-	TGTGCCAGCAGTGCAGAAGCTGTCGTTGAAGCTTTCTTT	CASSAEAVVEAFF
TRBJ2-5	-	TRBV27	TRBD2	TGTGCCAGCAGTCCGACTAGCGGGGGGGAGACCCAGTACTTC	CASSPTSGGETQYF
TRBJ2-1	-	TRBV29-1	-	TGCAGCGTTGAGGTAAATGAGCAGTTCTTC	CSVEVNEQFF
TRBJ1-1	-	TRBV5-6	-	TGTGCCAGCAGCGGAAAGAAGGGGCAGACTGAAGCTTTCTTT	CASSGKKGQTEAFF
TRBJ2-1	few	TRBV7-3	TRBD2	TGTGCCAGCAGCTTAGAGGGCGGGAGCTCCTACAATGAGCAGTTCTTC	CASSLEGGSSYNEQFF
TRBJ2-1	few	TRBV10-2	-	TGCGCCAGCAGGGTCGGAGGCCCAAATGTCAATGAGCAGTTCTTC	CASRVGGPNVNEQFF
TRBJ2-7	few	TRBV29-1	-	TGCAGCGTTACGAACGATTCCTACGAGCAGTACTTC	CSVTNDSYEQYF
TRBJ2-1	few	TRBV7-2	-	TGTGCCAGCAGCCCCCAGGACATTGGGAATGAGCAGTTCTTC	CASSPQDIGNEQFF
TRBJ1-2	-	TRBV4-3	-	TGCGCCAGCAGCCAAGAACAGGGAGCTTTGGGCTACACCTTC	CASSQEQGALGYTF
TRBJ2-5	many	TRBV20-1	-	TGCAGTGCTAGAGCCCCGGCTAGGGATTCAGAGACCCAGTACTTC	CSARAPARDSETQYF
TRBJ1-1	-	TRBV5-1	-	TGCGCCAGCAGTGCTAACACTGAAGCTTTCTTT	CASSANTEAFF
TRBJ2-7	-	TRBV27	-	TGTGCCGGCAGTTTATTTCCCCGGTCGTCCTACGAGCAGTACTTC	CAGSLFPRSSYEQYF
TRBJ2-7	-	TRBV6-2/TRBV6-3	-	TGTGCCAGCTGCGCAGATAGCTCCTACGAGCAGTACTTC	CASCADSSYEQYF
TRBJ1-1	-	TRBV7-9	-	TGTGCCAGCAGCTTAGCCCGGGGGCCGGCTTTCTTT	CASSLARGPAFF
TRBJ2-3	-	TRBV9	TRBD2	TGTGCCAGCAGCGTAGAGATGGGACTAGCGGCTCACGATACGCAGTATTTT	CASSVEMGLAAHDTQYF
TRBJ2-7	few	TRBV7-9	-	TGTGCCAGCAGCTTGGAAGGGCGGTTCTACGAGCAGTACTTC	CASSLEGRFYEQYF
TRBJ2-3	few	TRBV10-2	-	TGCGCCAGCAGTGGCCCTGGGAGTGAATCAACAGATACGCAGTATTTT	CASSGPGSESTDTQYF
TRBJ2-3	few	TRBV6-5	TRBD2	TGTGCCAGCAGTCAGCTAGCGGGGGCCCTTAGGGATACGCAGTATTTT	CASSQLAGALRDTQYF
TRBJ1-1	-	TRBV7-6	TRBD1	TGTGCCAGCAGCTCCCGGACAGGGGGGAATCAAGAAGCTTTCTTT	CASSSRTGGNQEAFF
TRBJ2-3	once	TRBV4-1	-	TGCGCCAGCAAGCGGCGGCAAACCAACACAGATACGCAGTATTTT	CASKRRQTNTDTQYF